This record covers a single T cell receptor (beta chain). This receptor's antigen is unknown. Base qualities are missing; no much larger clone stands one base away. TCRbeta CDR3 regions were amplified from genomic DNA by means of the immunoSEQ Assay, a bias-controlled multiplex PCR. The paper's data handling went like this. Nucleated cell counts per sample were estimated from amplification of reference gene primers within the assay. To quantify the absolute abundance of each unique TCRbeta CDR3 rearrangement, sequence reads were collapsed and filtered. For each sample, productive Simpson clonality was calculated by taking the square root of Simpson's diversity index across productive rearrangements. TCRdb retrieved this table from immuneACCESS and kept in-frame rearrangements only. Not all clones are present; in checked studies, unresolved V genes account for under half, and no reason is known for the remainder. That table gives V, J and clone size, and the DNA gave D and trimming. Counted in this sample were approximately 110,000 clones; 70% to 90% of them appeared once. The top ten clonotypes cover roughly 0.94% of the sample.

The collaborating institutions used their own protocols to collect whole blood in K2EDTA tubes. For TCRbeta analysis, collaborator samples were shipped as frozen whole blood, as isolated PBMCs, or as DNA extracted from either sample type. This entry belongs to a study of blood T cell repertoires in COVID-19 (dated by TCRdb to about 2020). In the study overall: Collaborator samples came from the United States, Italy and Spain and covered acute and convalescent phases of COVID-19. The material from the prospective study consisted of cDNA or gDNA derived from T cells, B-cell-depleted T cells, or PBMCs. The dataset comprised deeply sampled blood TCRbeta repertoires from subjects exposed to, actively infected with, or recovered from COVID-19. The repertoires were released in a freely available public database intended as a resource for research on the immune response to SARS-CoV-2. The samples were drawn from the first 160 participants of the ongoing ImmuneRACE study and from 1,254 subjects provided by 6 global collaborators. Nearly every sample came with metadata listing a de-identified subject ID, COVID-19 status, age in years and sex. Where available, HLA class I and class II types were obtained from metadata supplied by the sample provider rather than from assay-based typing.

Results the study describes overall, beyond this receptor: The amount of clinical and demographic metadata varied by source and participant and was provided uncurated.

Compared with germline, V lacks 5 bases and J lacks 4 bases; bases without a gene match: 9. The germline V gene provides CDR1 MDHEN and CDR2 SYDVKM. The CDR3 covers 15 residues, taking in both the cysteine and the phenylalanine. The only DNA kept is the CDR3, 45 bases in frame from the first base. Sequenced sample: peripheral blood. This clonotype originated in a woman between 45 and 65 years old with active or convalescent COVID-19. The sequence is built from TRBV28 and TRBJ2-7, with 9 central nucleotides matching TRBD2. DNA sequence: TGTGCCAGCAGTCCCCCCGGGACTAGCACGTACGAGCAGTACTTC. Its translation is CASSPPGTSTYEQYF.